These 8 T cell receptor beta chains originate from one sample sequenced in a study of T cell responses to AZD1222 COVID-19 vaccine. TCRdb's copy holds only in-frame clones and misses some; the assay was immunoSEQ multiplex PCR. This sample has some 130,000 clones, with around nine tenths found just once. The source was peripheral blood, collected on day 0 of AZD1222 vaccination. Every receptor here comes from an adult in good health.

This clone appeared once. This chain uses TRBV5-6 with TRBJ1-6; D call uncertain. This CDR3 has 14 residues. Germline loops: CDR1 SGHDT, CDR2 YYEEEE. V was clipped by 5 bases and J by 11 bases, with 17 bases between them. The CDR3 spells CASSFVESGTPLHF. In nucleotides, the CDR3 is TGTGCCAGCAGTTTTGTCGAAAGCGGGACACCCCTCCACTTT.

The CDR3 sequence is CSVAEPRGNYGYTF. The CDR3 DNA reads as TGCAGCGTGGCCGAACCCAGGGGGAACTATGGCTACACCTTC. The V call is TRBV29-1, the J call TRBJ1-2; 7 bases are a match to TRBD1. In germline, CDR1 is SQVTM, CDR2 ANQGSEA. With 6 bases clipped from V and 2 bases from J, the junction kept 9 bases outside the gene matches. The CDR3 runs 14 residues.

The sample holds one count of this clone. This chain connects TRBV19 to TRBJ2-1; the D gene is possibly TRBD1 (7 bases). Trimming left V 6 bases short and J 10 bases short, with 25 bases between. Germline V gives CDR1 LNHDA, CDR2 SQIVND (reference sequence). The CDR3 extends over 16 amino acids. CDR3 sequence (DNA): TGTGCCAGTAGCCGGGACGGGGGAAGGGGGCGAAGCGAGCAGTTCTTC. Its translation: CASSRDGGRGRSEQFF.

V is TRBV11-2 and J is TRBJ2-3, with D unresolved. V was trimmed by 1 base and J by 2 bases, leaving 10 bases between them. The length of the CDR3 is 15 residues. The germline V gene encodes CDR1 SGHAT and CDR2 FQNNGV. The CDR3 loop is CASSLVARVTDTQYF. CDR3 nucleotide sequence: TGTGCCAGCAGCTTAGTTGCCCGGGTCACAGATACGCAGTATTTT.

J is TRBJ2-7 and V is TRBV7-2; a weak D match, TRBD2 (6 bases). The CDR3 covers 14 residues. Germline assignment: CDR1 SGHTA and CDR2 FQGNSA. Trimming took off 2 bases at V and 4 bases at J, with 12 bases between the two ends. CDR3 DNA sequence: TGTGCCAGCAGCTTAAGAGTTGCGGGGTACGAGCAGTACTTC. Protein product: CASSLRVAGYEQYF.

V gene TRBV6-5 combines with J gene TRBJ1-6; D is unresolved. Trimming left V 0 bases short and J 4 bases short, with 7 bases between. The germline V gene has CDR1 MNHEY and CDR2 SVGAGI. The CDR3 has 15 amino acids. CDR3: CASSYSQNYNSPLHF. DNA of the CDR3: TGTGCCAGCAGTTACTCTCAGAATTATAATTCACCCCTCCACTTT.

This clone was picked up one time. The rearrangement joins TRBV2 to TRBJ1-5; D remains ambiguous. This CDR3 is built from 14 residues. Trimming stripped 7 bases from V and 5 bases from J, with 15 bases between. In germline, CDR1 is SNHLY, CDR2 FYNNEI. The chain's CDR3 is CASKSREGYQPQHF. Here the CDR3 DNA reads TGTGCCAGCAAGTCCCGGGAAGGGTATCAGCCCCAGCATTTT.

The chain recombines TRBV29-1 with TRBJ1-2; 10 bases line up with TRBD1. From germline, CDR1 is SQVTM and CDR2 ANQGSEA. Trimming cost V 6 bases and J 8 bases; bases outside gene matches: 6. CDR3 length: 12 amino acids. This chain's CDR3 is CSVGDRGNGYTF. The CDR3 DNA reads TGCAGCGTCGGGGACAGGGGAAACGGCTACACCTTC.